The T cell receptor (beta chain) described here comes from a study of T cell responses to AZD1222 COVID-19 vaccine. A note on this clone: Its antigen remains unknown.

Study-level points and caveats: Donors were largely white British and mainly female; clonal diversity was possibly underestimated.

Libraries were prepared by immunoSEQ multiplex PCR; TCRdb keeps only in-frame clonotypes and omits some of them. This sample has about 120,000 clones; approximately 86% occur once, and the top ten carry around 6.2%. Trimming took off 1 base at V and 3 bases at J, with 16 bases between the two ends. The CDR3 sequence is 16 residues long. Germline CDR1 and CDR2: SGHNT and YENEEA. This chain connects TRBV11-3 to TRBJ2-7; D gene ambiguous. The TCR was taken from an adult in good health. Sequences were derived from peripheral blood, sampled on day 0 of AZD1222 vaccination. The CDR3 loop reads CASSLVSVFGFYEQYF. The CDR3 DNA is TGTGCCAGCAGCTTAGTATCAGTTTTTGGTTTCTACGAGCAGTACTTC. The full variable domain, its missing parts supplied by reference TRBV11-3 and TRBJ2-7, is EAGVVQSPRYKIIEKKQPVAFWCNPISGHNTLYWYLQNLGQGPELLIRYENEEAVDDSQLPKDRFSAERLKGVDSTLKIQPAELGDSAVYLCASSLVSVFGFYEQYFGPGTRLTVT.